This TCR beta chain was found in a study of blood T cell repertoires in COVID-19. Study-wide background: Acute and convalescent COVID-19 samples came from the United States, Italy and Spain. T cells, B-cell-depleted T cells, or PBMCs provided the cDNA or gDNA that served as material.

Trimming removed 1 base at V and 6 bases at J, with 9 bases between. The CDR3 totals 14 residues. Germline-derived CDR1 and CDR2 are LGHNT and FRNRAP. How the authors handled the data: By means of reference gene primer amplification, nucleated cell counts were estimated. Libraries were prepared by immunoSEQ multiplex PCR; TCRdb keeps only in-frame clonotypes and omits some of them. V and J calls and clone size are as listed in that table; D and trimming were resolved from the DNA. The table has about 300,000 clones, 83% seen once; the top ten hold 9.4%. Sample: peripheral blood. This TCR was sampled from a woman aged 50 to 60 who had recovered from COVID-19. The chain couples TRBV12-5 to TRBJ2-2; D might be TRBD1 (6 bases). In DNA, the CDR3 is TGTGCTAGTGGTTTGGGACAGGCCCCCGGGGAGCTGTTTTTT. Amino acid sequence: CASGLGQAPGELFF.